Presented here are 16 T cell receptor beta chains from one specimen sequenced in a study of blood T cell repertoires in COVID-19. Using immunoSEQ multiplex PCR, the repertoire was profiled, and TCRdb retains in-frame clones only, with some absent. The table shows 250,000 to 300,000 clones, with 86% occurring only once. Sequencing used peripheral blood. All receptors derive from a man younger than 35 with active or convalescent COVID-19.

The V and J genes are TRBV23-1 and TRBJ2-7; D might be TRBD1 (6 bases). TRBV23-1 is an open reading frame whose function is uncertain. The CDR3 has 16 residues. Trimming took 8 bases from V and 2 from J, leaving 22 bases between them. The CDR3 bases are TGCGCCAGCGAAGGTCAGGGACACGGATATACCTACGAGCAGTACTTC. Residues: CASEGQGHGYTYEQYF.

The V and J genes are TRBV6-4 and TRBJ2-1; unclear D gene. V lost 0 bases to trimming and J lost 10 bases, with 10 bases between them. In germline, CDR1 is MRHNA, CDR2 SNTAGT. CDR3 length equals 13 residues. For the CDR3, the DNA is TGTGCCAGCAGTGACTCGGTCGGAGAGGAGCAGTTCTTC. It encodes CASSDSVGEEQFF.

The chain is built from TRBV4-2 and TRBJ2-1; 14 bases are a match to TRBD2. Germline CDR1 and CDR2: LGHNA and YNFKEQ. This CDR3 region has 15 residues. V lost 8 bases, J lost 6 bases, and 6 bases stayed unmatched. CDR3 sequence (DNA): TGTGCCAGCGGTAGACTAGCGGGAGGGGTCAATGAGCAGTTCTTC. Translation: CASGRLAGGVNEQFF.

The CDR3 loop is CASRPLREGNQPQHF. Here the CDR3 DNA reads TGTGCCAGCAGGCCCTTAAGGGAGGGGAATCAGCCCCAGCATTTT. The chain couples TRBV6-5 to TRBJ1-5; perhaps TRBD1 as D (5 bases). Germline-derived CDR1 and CDR2 are MNHEY and SVGAGI. Trimming cost V 6 bases and J 4 bases, with 16 bases left between them. CDR3 size: 15 residues.

This clone was seen only a few times. The chain combines TRBV2 with TRBJ1-5, with TRBD1 identical over 12 bases. CDR3 length: 15 residues. Germline V gene data show CDR1 as SNHLY and CDR2 as FYNNEI. J was trimmed by 5 bases and V by 6 bases; bases with no gene match: 5. DNA for the CDR3: TGTGCCAGCAGCCCCGGGACAGGGGGCTATCAGCCCCAGCATTTT. This translates into CASSPGTGGYQPQHF.

This sequence joins TRBV5-1 and TRBJ2-7; 10 nucleotides agree with TRBD1. V shed 4 bases, J shed 2 bases, and the junction held 9 bases outside the gene matches. From germline, CDR1 is SGHRS and CDR2 YFSETQ. This CDR3 contains 16 residues. The CDR3 here is CASSRSPGQGAYEQYF. In DNA, the CDR3 is TGCGCCAGCAGCCGGAGCCCCGGACAGGGGGCCTACGAGCAGTACTTC.

In its sample, this clone was seen once. The gene calls are TRBV2 and TRBJ2-3; TRBD2 agrees at 7 bases. The J segment lost 3 bases and the V segment lost 2 bases, leaving 2 bases of the junction unmatched. Germline V gives CDR1 SNHLY, CDR2 FYNNEI. This CDR3 has 14 amino acids. Here the CDR3 reads CASSERRGTDTQYF. The CDR3 DNA sequence: TGTGCCAGCAGTGAACGGCGGGGGACAGATACGCAGTATTTT.

The chain employs TRBV19 and TRBJ1-4, with D perhaps matching TRBD1 (6 bases). CDR1 is LNHDA and CDR2 is SQIVND in the germline V gene (reference sequence). The V gene lost 1 base and the J gene lost 3 bases, with 18 bases spanning the gap. The CDR3 extends over 18 amino acids. The CDR3 nucleotides are TGTGCCAGTAGTATAGGCCTCAGGGGCGTGTCAGCTAATGAAAAACTGTTTTTT. Its protein is CASSIGLRGVSANEKLFF.

The V gene is TRBV4-1, the J gene TRBJ1-2, with TRBD1 identical over 7 bases. This CDR3 has 17 amino acids. V was clipped by 0 bases and J by 5 bases; unmatched bases: 12. Germline V lookup: CDR1 MGHRA, CDR2 YSYEKL. The CDR3 sequence: CASSQDFSQAGGYGYTF. CDR3 coding DNA: TGCGCCAGCAGCCAAGATTTCTCCCAGGCAGGGGGTTATGGCTACACCTTC.

V gene TRBV30 combines with J gene TRBJ2-1; 8 nucleotides agree with TRBD2. Germline assignment: CDR1 GTSNPN and CDR2 SVGIG (reference sequence). The ends lost 2 bases at V and 8 bases at J; junction bases unmatched: 11. The CDR3 is made up of 15 amino acids. The CDR3 protein is CAWSTAAGGGHEQFF. CDR3 DNA: TGTGCCTGGAGTACCGCGGCGGGAGGTGGTCATGAGCAGTTCTTC.

The chain employs TRBV24-1 and TRBJ1-2; 7 bases fit TRBD1. The CDR3 contains 14 residues. Germline values: CDR1 KGHDR, CDR2 SFDVKD. J lost 2 bases, V lost 3 bases, and 2 bases had no gene match. CDR3 region: CATSDMGQNYGYTF. For the CDR3, the DNA is TGTGCCACCAGTGATATGGGACAGAACTATGGCTACACCTTC.

The rearrangement links TRBV7-6 to TRBJ2-6; D is unresolved. Germline CDR1 reads SGHVS; CDR2 reads FNYEAQ. V lost 1 base and J 4 bases, leaving 5 bases between the germline ends. The length of the CDR3 is 14 residues. The CDR3: CASSLDPGANVLTF. The CDR3 DNA follows: TGTGCCAGCAGCTTAGATCCAGGGGCCAACGTCCTGACTTTC.

The rearrangement links TRBV6-5 to TRBJ2-5; 8 bases match TRBD2. The CDR3 contains 13 residues. V was clipped by 6 bases and J by 5 bases; unmatched bases: 5. Germline CDR1 and CDR2: MNHEY and SVGAGI. The CDR3 is CASRTGGLETQYF. The CDR3 DNA reads as TGTGCCAGCAGAACGGGGGGGCTTGAGACCCAGTACTTC.

The chain links TRBV5-1 to TRBJ2-7; D is unresolved. The CDR3 length is 12 residues. Germline CDR1 is SGHRS and CDR2 is YFSETQ. The V end was cut by 3 bases, the J end by 3 bases, with 7 bases between. CDR3 DNA: TGCGCCAGCAGCTCCGAGATCTACGAGCAGTACTTC. Its protein is CASSSEIYEQYF.

This clone showed up just a few times. The V and J genes are TRBV2 and TRBJ1-6; a possible D gene is TRBD1 (6 bases). This CDR3 contains 14 residues. The germline CDR1 and CDR2 sequences are SNHLY and FYNNEI. V lost 5 bases, J lost 9 bases, and 14 bases lay in between. The CDR3, as DNA: TGTGCCAGCAGTACCGAGGGGGGGGTTTCACCCCTCCACTTT. It encodes CASSTEGGVSPLHF. The whole variable domain, remainder taken from reference TRBV2 and TRBJ1-6, is EPEVTQTPSHQVTQMGQEVILRCVPISNHLYFYWYRQILGQKVEFLVSFYNNEISEKSEIFDDQFSVERPDGSNFTLKIRSTKLEDSAMYFCASSTEGGVSPLHFGNGTRLTVT.

The genes are TRBV5-1 and TRBJ1-1; no firm D call. Germline CDR1 SGHRS, CDR2 YFSETQ. The CDR3 spans 13 residues. Deletions cut 3 bases from V and 1 base from J, with 7 bases between. This chain's CDR3 is CASSYSANTEAFF. The DNA of the CDR3 is TGCGCCAGCAGCTATAGTGCGAACACTGAAGCTTTCTTT.